What follows describes a single TCR beta chain. This clone occurred a few times. It has no known antigen specificity. No quality values exist for individual bases; no much larger clone is one base distant. The sample comes from a study of CXCR4 blockade with PD-1 therapy in pancreatic cancer (dated by TCRdb to about 2019). Notes on the research overall: The study combined multiplex immunohistochemistry and TCRbeta immunosequencing of resected pancreatic ductal adenocarcinoma with ex vivo slice culture testing PD-1 and CXCR4 blockade. To look at intratumoral heterogeneity, the researchers TCR-sequenced two geographically distinct regions from each of about six tumors. General findings and caveats noted by the study authors: A strong correlation was found between amino acid clone frequency and the number of distinct nucleotide rearrangements encoding each amino acid clone, suggesting convergent selection by common tumor antigens. Tumors showed clonal expansion, with mean productive clonality about 0.14 versus 0.05 in healthy blood, but clonality did not correlate with survival. Only TCRbeta chains were sequenced, so true antigen-specificity overlap of convergent dominant clones remained unconfirmed pending paired alpha-beta single-cell sequencing.

The CDR3 goes from the cysteine to the phenylalanine over 14 residues. Solely the CDR3 DNA is kept, with 42 bases framed from the first base. V lost 3 bases and J lost 10 bases; the stretch between them is 16 bases long. CDR1 and CDR2 (KGHSH, LQKENI) derive from the germline V gene. The patients who supplied the archived tumor blocks had received no neoadjuvant therapy before resection. In the preserved-tissue arm, the study used approximately 32 surgical resection samples taken from more than 20 pancreatic ductal adenocarcinoma patients who had not previously been treated. For the resection arm, ten 5-micron curls of FFPE tumor adjacent to the multiplex immunohistochemistry slide were used for DNA extraction. Extracted DNA was used for immunosequencing of TCRbeta CDR3 regions with the immunoSEQ Assay at Adaptive Biotechnologies. The study's processing was this. To quantify the absolute abundance of each unique TCRbeta CDR3, sequences were collapsed and filtered. Clonality was defined as 1 minus Pielou's evenness, computed on productive in-frame rearrangements only. For regional overlap, the top 100 nucleotide rearrangements were followed across paired samples, and the Morisita index was used to compare paired samples against unrelated samples. Convergence of nucleotide rearrangements onto identical amino acid sequences was assessed with the immunoSEQ Rearrangement Details tool. TCRdb provides this immuneACCESS table in a form limited to in-frame rearrangements. Some clones are lacking; in checked studies, under half of them reflect an unresolved V gene, and why the rest are absent is not known. V and J calls and clone size follow that table, whereas D and trimming were derived from the DNA. This sample holds around 5,600 clones; roughly a third were observed only once. Roughly 14% of the sample lies in the top ten.

This TCR derives from a human donor with pancreatic ductal adenocarcinoma. The chain uses TRBV18 and TRBJ2-1; the D gene identity is not certain. Sequenced: tumor tissue. The CDR3 here reads CASSPPGRSGEQFF. The nucleotides read TGTGCCAGCTCACCGCCCGGAAGGTCAGGAGAGCAGTTCTTC.